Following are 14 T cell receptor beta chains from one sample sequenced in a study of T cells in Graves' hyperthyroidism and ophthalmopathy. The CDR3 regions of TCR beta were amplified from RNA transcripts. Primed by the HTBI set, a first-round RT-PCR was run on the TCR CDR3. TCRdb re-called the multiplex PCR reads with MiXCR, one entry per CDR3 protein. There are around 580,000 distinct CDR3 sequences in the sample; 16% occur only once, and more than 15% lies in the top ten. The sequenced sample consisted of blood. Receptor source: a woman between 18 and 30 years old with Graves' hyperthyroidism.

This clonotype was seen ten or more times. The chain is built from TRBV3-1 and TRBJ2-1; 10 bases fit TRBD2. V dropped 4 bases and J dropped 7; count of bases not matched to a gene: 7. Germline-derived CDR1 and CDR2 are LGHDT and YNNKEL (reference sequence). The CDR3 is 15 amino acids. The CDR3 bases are TGTGCCAGCAGCCCGAGCGGGGGGGCCGGAAATGAGCAGTTCTTC. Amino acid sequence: CASSPSGGAGNEQFF.

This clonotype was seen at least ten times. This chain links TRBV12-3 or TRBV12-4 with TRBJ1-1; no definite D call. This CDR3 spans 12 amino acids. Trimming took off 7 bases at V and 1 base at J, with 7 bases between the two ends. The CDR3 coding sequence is TGTGCCAGCAAGAGGAGGAACACTGAAGCTTTCTTT. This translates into CASKRRNTEAFF.

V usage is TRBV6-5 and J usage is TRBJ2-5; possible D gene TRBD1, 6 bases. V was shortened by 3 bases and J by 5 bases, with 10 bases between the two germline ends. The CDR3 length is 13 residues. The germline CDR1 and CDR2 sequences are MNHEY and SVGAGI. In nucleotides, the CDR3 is TGTGCCAGCAGTTATGCCCAGGGGGAGACCCAGTACTTC. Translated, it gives CASSYAQGETQYF.

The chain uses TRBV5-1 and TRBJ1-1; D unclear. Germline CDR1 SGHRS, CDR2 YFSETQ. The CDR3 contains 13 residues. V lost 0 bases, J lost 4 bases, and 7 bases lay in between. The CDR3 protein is CASSLAVSTEAFF. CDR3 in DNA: TGCGCCAGCAGCTTGGCCGTTTCCACTGAAGCTTTCTTT.

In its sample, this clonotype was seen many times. The CDR3 is CASSEGTDIYYSNQPQHF. CDR3 in DNA: TGTGCCAGCAGTGAAGGGACAGACATCTATTATAGCAATCAGCCCCAGCATTTT. V is TRBV2 and J is TRBJ1-5, with D maybe TRBD1 (6 bases). Trimming pared 1 base from V and 0 bases from J, leaving 16 bases between. Germline loops: CDR1 SNHLY, CDR2 FYNNEI. The CDR3 contains 18 residues.

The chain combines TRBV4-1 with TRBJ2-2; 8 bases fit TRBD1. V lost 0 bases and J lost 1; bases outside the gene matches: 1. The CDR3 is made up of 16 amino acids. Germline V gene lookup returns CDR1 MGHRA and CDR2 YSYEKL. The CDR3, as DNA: TGCGCCAGCAGCCAAGAAGGGACAGGGAACACCGGGGAGCTGTTTTTT. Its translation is CASSQEGTGNTGELFF.

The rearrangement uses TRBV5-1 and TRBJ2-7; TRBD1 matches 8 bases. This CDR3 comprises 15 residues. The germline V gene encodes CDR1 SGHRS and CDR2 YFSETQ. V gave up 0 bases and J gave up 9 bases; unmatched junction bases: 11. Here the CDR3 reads CASSLGPGGNQGQYF. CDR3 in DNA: TGCGCCAGCAGCTTGGGGCCAGGGGGCAATCAAGGGCAGTACTTC.

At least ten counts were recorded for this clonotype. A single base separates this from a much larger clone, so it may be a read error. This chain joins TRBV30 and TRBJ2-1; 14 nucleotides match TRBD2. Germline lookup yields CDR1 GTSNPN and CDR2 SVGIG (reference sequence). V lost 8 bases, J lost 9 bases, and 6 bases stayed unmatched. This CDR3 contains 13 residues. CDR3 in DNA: TGTGCCCGGGGACTAGCGGGAGAGGGTGAGCAGTTCTTC. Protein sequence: CARGLAGEGEQFF.

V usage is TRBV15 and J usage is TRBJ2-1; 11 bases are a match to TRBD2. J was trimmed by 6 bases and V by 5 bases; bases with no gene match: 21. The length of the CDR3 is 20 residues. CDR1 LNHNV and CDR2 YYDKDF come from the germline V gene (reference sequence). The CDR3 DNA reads TGTGCCACCAGCCTCTGGTCTTGGGATAGCGGGAGGGCCGGGGTCAATGAGCAGTTCTTC. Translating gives CATSLWSWDSGRAGVNEQFF.

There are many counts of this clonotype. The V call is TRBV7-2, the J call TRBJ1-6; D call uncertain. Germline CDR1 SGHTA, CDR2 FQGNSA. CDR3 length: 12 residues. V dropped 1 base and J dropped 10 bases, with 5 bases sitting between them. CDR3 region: CASSLGGSPLHF. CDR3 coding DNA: TGTGCCAGCAGCTTAGGGGGATCACCCCTCCACTTT.

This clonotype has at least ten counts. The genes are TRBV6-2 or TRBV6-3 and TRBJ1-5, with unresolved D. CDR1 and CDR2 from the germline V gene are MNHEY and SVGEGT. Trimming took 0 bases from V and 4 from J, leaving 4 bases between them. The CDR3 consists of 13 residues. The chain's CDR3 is CASSYSVNQPQHF. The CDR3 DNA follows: TGTGCCAGCAGTTACTCTGTGAATCAGCCCCAGCATTTT.

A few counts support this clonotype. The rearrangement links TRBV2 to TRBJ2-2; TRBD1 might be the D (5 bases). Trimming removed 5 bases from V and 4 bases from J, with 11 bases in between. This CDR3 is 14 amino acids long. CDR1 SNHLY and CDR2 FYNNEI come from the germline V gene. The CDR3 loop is CASSSKGSTGELFF. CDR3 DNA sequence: TGTGCCAGCAGTTCTAAGGGGTCCACCGGGGAGCTGTTTTTT.

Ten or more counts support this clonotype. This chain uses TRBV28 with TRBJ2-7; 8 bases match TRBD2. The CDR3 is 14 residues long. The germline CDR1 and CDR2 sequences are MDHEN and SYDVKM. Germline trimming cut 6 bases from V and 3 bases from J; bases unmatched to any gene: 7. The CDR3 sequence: CASRPGLAIYEQYF. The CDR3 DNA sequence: TGTGCCAGCAGACCTGGACTAGCTATCTACGAGCAGTACTTC.

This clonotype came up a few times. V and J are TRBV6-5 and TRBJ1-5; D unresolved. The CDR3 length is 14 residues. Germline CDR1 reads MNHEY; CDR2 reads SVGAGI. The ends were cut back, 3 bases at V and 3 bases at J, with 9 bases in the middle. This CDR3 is CASSYTEVNQPQHF. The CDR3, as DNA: TGTGCCAGCAGTTATACAGAAGTCAATCAGCCCCAGCATTTT.